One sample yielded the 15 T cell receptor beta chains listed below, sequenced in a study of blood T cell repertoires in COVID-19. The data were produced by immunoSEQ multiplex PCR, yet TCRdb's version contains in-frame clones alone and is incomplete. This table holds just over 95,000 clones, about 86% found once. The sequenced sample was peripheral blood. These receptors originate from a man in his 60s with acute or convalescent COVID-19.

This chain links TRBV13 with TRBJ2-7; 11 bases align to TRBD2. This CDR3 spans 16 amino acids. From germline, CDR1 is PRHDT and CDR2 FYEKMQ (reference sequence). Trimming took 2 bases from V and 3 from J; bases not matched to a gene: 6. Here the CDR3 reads CASSLLAGGSGYEQYF. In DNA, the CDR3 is TGTGCCAGCAGCTTACTAGCGGGGGGATCCGGCTACGAGCAGTACTTC. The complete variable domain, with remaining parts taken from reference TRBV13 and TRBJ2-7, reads AAGVIQSPRHLIKEKRETATLKCYPIPRHDTVYWYQQGPGQDPQFLISFYEKMQSDKGSIPDRFSAQQFSDYHSELNMSSLELGDSALYFCASSLLAGGSGYEQYFGPGTRLTVT.

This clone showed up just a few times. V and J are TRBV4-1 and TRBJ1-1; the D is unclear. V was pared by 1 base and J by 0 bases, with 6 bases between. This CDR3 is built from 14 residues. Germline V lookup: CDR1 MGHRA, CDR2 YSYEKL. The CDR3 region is CASSQAIMNTEAFF. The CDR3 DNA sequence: TGCGCCAGCAGCCAAGCTATAATGAACACTGAAGCTTTCTTT.

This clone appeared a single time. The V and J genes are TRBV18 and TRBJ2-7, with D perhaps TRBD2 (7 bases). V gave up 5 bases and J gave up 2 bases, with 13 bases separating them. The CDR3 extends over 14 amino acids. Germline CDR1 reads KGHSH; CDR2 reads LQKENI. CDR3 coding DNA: TGTGCCAGCTCAGCCAACGGGGGGCCCTACGAGCAGTACTTC. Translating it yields CASSANGGPYEQYF. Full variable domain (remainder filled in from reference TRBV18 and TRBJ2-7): NAGVMQNPRHLVRRRGQEARLRCSPMKGHSHVYWYRQLPEEGLKFMVYLQKENIIDESGMPKERFSAEFPKEGPSILRIQQVVRGDSAAYFCASSANGGPYEQYFGPGTRLTVT.

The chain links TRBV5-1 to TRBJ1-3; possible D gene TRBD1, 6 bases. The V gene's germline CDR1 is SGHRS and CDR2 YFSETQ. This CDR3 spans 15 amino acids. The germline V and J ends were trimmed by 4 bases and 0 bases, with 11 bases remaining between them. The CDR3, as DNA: TGCGCCAGCAGCATCGGACAGACCTCTGGAAACACCATATATTTT. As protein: CASSIGQTSGNTIYF.

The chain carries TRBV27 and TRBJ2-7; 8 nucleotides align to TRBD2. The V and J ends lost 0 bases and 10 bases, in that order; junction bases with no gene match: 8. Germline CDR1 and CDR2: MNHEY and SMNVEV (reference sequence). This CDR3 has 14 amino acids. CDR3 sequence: CASSLSGLVPPQYV. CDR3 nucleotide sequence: TGTGCCAGCAGTTTATCGGGACTAGTGCCTCCCCAGTACGTC.

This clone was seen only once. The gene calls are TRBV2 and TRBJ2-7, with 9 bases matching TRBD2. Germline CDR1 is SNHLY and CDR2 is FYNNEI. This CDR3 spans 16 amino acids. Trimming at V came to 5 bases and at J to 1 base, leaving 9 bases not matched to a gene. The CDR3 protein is CASSMGNSGSSYEQYV. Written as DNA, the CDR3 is TGTGCCAGCAGTATGGGAAATAGCGGGAGTTCCTACGAGCAGTACGTC.

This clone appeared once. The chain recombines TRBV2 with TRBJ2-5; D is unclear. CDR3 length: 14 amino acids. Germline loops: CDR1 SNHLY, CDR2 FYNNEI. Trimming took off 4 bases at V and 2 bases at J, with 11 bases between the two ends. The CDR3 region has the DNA TGTGCCAGCAGTGCCTCGCTGAGGCAAGAGACCCAGTACTTC. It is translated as CASSASLRQETQYF.

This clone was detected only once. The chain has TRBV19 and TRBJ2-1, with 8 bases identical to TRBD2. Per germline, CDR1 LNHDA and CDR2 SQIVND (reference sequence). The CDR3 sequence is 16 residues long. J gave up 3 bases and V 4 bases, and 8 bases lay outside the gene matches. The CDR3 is CASSTFSGTGYNEQFF. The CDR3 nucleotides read TGTGCCAGTAGTACTTTTAGCGGGACGGGCTACAATGAGCAGTTCTTC.

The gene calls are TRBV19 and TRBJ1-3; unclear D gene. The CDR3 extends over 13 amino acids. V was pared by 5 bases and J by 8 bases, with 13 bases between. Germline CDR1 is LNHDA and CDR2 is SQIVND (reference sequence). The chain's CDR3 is CASSPQVVYTIYF. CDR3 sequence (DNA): TGTGCCAGTAGTCCCCAGGTGGTTTACACCATATATTTT.

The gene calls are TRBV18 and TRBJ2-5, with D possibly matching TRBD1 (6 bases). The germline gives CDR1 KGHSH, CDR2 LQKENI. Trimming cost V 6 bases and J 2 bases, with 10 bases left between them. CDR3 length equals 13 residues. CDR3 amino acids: CASSSGTQETQYF. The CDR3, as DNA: TGTGCCAGCTCGTCCGGGACACAAGAGACCCAGTACTTC.

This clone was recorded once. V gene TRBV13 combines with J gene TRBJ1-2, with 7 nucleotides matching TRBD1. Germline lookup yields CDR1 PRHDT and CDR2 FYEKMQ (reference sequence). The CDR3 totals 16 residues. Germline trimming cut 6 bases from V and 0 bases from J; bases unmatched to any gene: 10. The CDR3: CASRPPGTETNYGYTF. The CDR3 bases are TGTGCCAGCAGGCCTCCCGGGACAGAAACTAACTATGGCTACACCTTC.

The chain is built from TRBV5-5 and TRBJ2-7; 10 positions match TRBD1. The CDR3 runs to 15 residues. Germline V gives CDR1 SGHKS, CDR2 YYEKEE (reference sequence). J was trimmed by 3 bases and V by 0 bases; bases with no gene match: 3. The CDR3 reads CASSLEGQGVYEQYF. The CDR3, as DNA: TGTGCCAGCAGCTTGGAAGGACAGGGGGTCTACGAGCAGTACTTC.

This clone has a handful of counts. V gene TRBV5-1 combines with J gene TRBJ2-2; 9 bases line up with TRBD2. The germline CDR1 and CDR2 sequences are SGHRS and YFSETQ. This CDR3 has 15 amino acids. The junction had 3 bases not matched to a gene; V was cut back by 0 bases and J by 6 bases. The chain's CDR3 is CASSLVGLASGELFF. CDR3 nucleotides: TGCGCCAGCAGCTTGGTGGGACTAGCTTCCGGGGAGCTGTTTTTT.

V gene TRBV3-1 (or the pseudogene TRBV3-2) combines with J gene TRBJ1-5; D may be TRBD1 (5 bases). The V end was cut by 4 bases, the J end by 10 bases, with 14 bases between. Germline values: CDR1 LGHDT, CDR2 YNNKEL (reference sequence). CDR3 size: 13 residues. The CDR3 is CASSLLSQGPQHF. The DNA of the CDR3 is TGTGCCAGCAGCCTACTTTCTCAGGGACCCCAGCATTTT.

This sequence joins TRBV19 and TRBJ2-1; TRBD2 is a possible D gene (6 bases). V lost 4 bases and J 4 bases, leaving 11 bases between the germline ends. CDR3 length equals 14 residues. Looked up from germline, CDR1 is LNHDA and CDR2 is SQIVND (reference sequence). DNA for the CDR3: TGTGCCAGTAGTAGCCAGGGAGGTTACAATGAGCAGTTCTTC. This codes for CASSSQGGYNEQFF.